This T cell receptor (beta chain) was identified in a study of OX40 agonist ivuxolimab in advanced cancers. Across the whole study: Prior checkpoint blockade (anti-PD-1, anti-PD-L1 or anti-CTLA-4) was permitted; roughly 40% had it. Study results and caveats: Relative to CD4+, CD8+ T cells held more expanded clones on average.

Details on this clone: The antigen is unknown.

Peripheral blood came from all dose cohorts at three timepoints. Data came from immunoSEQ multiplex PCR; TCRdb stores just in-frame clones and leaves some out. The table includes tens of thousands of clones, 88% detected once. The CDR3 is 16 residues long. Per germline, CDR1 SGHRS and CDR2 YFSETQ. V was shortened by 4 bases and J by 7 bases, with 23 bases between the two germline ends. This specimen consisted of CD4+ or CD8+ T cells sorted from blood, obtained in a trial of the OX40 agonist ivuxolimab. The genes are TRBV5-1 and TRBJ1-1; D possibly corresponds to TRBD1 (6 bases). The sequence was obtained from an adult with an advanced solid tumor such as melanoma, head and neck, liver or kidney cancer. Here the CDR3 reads CASSRTPGGGSGEAFF. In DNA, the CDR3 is TGCGCCAGCAGCCGTACCCCTGGAGGGGGAAGTGGTGAAGCTTTCTTT.